This T cell receptor (beta chain) was captured in a study of blood T cell repertoires in COVID-19. Background on the study: Sites across the United States, Italy and Spain contributed samples from acute and convalescent COVID-19.

Participants, roughly 18 to 89 years old, spanned more than 20 US areas. No more than 2 weeks before study entry, exposed participants had met a case of COVID-19. Assay used: immunoSEQ multiplex PCR; TCRdb lists only in-frame clones, some missing. The sample contains about 220,000 clones, about four fifths of which appear only once. This CDR3 is built from 15 residues. CDR1 and CDR2 (germline): GTSNPN, SVGIG (reference sequence). V dropped 3 bases and J dropped 8 bases, with 22 bases sitting between them. The rearrangement links TRBV30 to TRBJ1-2; D possibly corresponds to TRBD1 (5 bases). The receptor comes from a woman between 45 and 60 years old who had been exposed to COVID-19. The sample taken for sequencing was PBMCs or T cells enriched from blood (not recorded which). CDR3 region: CAWSALGQGKGGYTF. The CDR3 DNA reads as TGTGCCTGGAGCGCGTTGGGCCAGGGAAAGGGAGGCTACACCTTC.